This T cell receptor beta chain was recovered during a study of cytomegalovirus exposure and HLA in healthy donors. This CDR3 region has 14 residues. Germline lookup yields CDR1 SGHNT and CDR2 YENEEA. J gave up 0 bases and V 5 bases, and 3 bases lay outside the gene matches. Primers for the PCR totalled 60 Vbeta and 13 Jbeta. Sequenced by immunoSEQ multiplex PCR; TCRdb stores in-frame clones only, minus some. Seen here are about 250,000 clones, 72% observed once, and the top ten hold over 2%. The clonotype originates from a female donor in good health and CMV-seronegative. Sequencing was performed on PBMCs. The rearrangement joins TRBV11-3 to TRBJ2-7; 8 bases are shared with TRBD2. The CDR3: CASSVGLASYEQYF. The CDR3 coding sequence is TGTGCCAGCAGCGTCGGACTAGCCTCCTACGAGCAGTACTTC.